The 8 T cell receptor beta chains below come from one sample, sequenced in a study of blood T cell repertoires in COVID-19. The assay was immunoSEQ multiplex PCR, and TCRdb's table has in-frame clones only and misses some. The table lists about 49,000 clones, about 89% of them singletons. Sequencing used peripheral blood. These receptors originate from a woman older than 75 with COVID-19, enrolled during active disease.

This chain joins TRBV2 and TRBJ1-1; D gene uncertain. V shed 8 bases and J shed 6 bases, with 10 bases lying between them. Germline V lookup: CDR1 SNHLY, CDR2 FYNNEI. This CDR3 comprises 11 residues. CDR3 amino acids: CASLLSAEAFF. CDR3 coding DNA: TGTGCCAGCCTCTTAAGCGCTGAAGCTTTCTTT.

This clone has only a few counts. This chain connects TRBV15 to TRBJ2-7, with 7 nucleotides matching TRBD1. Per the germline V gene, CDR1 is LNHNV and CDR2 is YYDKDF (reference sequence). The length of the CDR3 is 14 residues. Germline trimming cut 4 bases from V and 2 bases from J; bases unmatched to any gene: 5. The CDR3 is CATSIRQGPYEQYF. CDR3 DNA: TGTGCCACCAGCATTAGACAGGGCCCCTACGAGCAGTACTTC.

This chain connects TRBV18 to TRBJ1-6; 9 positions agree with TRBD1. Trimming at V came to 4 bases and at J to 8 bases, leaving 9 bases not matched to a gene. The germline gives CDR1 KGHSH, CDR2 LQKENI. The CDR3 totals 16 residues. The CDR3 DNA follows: TGTGCCAGCTCACTCCTCGGGGACAGGGTGGATTCACCCCTCCACTTT. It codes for CASSLLGDRVDSPLHF.

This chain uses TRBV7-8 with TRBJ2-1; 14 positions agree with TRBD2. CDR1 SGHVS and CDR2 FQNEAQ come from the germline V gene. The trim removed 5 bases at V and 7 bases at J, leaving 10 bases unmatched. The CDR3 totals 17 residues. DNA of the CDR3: TGTGCCAGCAGCACCAAACGGGGACTAGCGGGAGCTAATGAGCAGTTCTTC. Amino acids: CASSTKRGLAGANEQFF.

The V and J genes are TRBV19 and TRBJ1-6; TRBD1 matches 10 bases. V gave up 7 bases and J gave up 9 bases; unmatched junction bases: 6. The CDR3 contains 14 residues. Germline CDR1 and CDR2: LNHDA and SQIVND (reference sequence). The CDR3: CASTRDRGGSPLHF. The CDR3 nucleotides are TGTGCCAGTACTCGGGACAGGGGTGGTTCACCCCTCCACTTT.

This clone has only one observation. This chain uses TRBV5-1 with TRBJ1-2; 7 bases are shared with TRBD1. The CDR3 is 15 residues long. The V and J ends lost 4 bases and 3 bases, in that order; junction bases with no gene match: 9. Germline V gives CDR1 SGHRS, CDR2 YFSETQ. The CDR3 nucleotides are TGCGCCAGCAGCCCCGAGACGGGACAGCACTATGGCTACACCTTC. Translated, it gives CASSPETGQHYGYTF.

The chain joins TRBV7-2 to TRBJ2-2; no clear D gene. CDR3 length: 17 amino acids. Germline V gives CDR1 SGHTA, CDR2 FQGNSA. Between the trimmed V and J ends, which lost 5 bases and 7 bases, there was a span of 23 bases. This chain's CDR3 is CASSPQAGSDSDGELFF. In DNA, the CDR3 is TGTGCCAGCAGCCCCCAGGCAGGCTCGGATAGTGACGGGGAGCTGTTTTTT.

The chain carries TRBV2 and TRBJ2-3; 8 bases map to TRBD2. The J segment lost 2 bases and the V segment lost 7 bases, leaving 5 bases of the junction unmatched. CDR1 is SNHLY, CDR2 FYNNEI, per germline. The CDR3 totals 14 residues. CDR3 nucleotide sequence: TGTGCCAGCAAACGGCGGGAGGCCACAGATACGCAGTATTTT. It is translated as CASKRREATDTQYF. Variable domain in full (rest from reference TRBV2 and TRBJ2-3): EPEVTQTPSHQVTQMGQEVILRCVPISNHLYFYWYRQILGQKVEFLVSFYNNEISEKSEIFDDQFSVERPDGSNFTLKIRSTKLEDSAMYFCASKRREATDTQYFGPGTRLTVL.